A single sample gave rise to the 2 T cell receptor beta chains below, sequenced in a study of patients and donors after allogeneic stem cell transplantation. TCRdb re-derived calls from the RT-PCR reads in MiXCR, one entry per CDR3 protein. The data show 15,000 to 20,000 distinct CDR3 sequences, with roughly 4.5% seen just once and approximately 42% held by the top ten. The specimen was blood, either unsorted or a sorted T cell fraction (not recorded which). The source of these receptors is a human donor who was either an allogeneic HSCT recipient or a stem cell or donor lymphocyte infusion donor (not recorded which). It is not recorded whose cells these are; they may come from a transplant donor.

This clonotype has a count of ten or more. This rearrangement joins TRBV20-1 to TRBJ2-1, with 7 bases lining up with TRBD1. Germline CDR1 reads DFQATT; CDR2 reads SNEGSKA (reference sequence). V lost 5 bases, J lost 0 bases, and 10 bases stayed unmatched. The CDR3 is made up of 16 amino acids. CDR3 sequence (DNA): TGCAGTGCTCCAAAGGGGGCAGGGAGCTCCTACAATGAGCAGTTCTTC. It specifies CSAPKGAGSSYNEQFF.

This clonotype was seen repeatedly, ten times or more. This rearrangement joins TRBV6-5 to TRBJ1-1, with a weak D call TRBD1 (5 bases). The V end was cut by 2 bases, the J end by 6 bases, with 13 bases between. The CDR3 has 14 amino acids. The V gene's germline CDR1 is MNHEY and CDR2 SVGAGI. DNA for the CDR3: TGTGCCAGCAGTTACAGGGGTGAGAGAGCTGAAGCTTTCTTT. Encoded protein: CASSYRGERAEAFF.